This T cell receptor (beta chain) was obtained from a study of neoadjuvant nivolumab and ipilimumab in lung cancer. Turning to this clone: Its antigen is undetermined.

Clones were sequenced by immunoSEQ multiplex PCR, and TCRdb holds only the in-frame ones, with some missing. The sample includes 7,500 to 9,000 clones, 75% to 85% seen only once; the top ten take 5.5% to 7.5%. The CDR3 runs 15 residues. Germline CDR1 and CDR2: MNHEY and SMNVEV (reference sequence). The ends were cut back, 5 bases at V and 0 bases at J, with 13 bases in the middle. Notes on the study in general: Resected tumors had greater TCR richness and clonality than uninvolved lung.

The chain links TRBV27 to TRBJ1-1, with D tentatively TRBD1 (5 bases). The clonotype was recovered from an adult with non-small cell lung cancer. Sample: adjacent normal lung tissue, taken after neoadjuvant nivolumab, alone or with ipilimumab, at or shortly before surgery. CDR3 nucleotides: TGTGCCAGCAGTCCTCAGGGCAACTTGAACACTGAAGCTTTCTTT. Translated: CASSPQGNLNTEAFF.